The rows below give T cell receptor beta chains drawn from one sample of a study of T-cell reconstitution after alpha-beta-depleted transplantation in children. From the PCR reads, TCRdb called clonotypes with MiXCR, one entry per CDR3 protein. The sample contains more than 400,000 distinct CDR3 sequences, 43% of which appear only once. Source: PBMCs, taken before TCRalphabeta/CD19-depleted stem cell transplant. The receptors stem from a girl aged 2 to 10 with aplastic anemia, due to receive a stem cell transplant. CDR3s include the opening cysteine and the closing phenylalanine or tryptophan. D genes are given only for firm matches. Rows give clone size only sometimes, using once, few, many, or a class for an expanded clone.

j_call clone_size cdr3_length d_call v_call cdr3_nt cdr3_aa
TRBJ2-2 many 13 NA TRBV4-3 TGCGCCAGCAGCCTCGACAGGTCCGGGGAGCTGTTTTTT CASSLDRSGELFF
TRBJ2-3 many 14 NA TRBV5-1 TGCGCCAGCAGCTCTTCCAGGGTAGCAGATACGCAGTATTTT CASSSSRVADTQYF
TRBJ2-3 few 13 NA TRBV5-1 TGCGCCAGCAGCCACCCTAGCACAGATACGCAGTATTTT CASSHPSTDTQYF
TRBJ2-2 many 14 NA TRBV29-1 TGCAGCGTTGAAGGGCGGGAGAACACCGGGGAGCTGTTTTTT CSVEGRENTGELFF
TRBJ1-5 NA 14 NA TRBV6-1 TGTGCCAGCAGTGAACTCTCTCTGAGTCAGCCCCAGCATTTT CASSELSLSQPQHF
TRBJ2-5 NA 16 NA TRBV6-1 TGTGCCAGCAGTCGCCCCGGCCTGGGGTACCAAGAGACCCAGTACTTC CASSRPGLGYQETQYF
TRBJ2-7 few 12 NA TRBV3-1 TGTGCCAGCAGCCGACAGACCTACGAGCAGTACTTC CASSRQTYEQYF
TRBJ1-2 NA 19 TRBD1 TRBV9 TGTGCCAGCAGCGATAGCCTCCGGGACAGGGGAATATCGGACTATGGCTACACCTTC CASSDSLRDRGISDYGYTF
TRBJ2-3 many 13 TRBD1 TRBV9 TGTGCCAGCACGGGACAGACCACAGATACGCAGTATTTT CASTGQTTDTQYF
TRBJ2-7 NA 15 NA TRBV25-1 TGTGCCAGCAGTGAATATCGTAGGGGAGTCTCCGAGCAGTACTTC CASSEYRRGVSEQYF
TRBJ2-7 NA 14 TRBD2 TRBV7-6 TGTGCCAGCAGCGTTAGCGGGGGGTTCTACGAGCAGTACTTC CASSVSGGFYEQYF
TRBJ2-1 many 15 TRBD2 TRBV20-1 TGCAGTCTTACCGGCGGGAGGGGGAATAACAATGAGCAGTTCTTC CSLTGGRGNNNEQFF
TRBJ2-5 few 14 NA TRBV5-1 TGCGCCAGCAGCCTGCGAGCTTCCCCAGAGACCCAGTACTTC CASSLRASPETQYF
TRBJ2-7 NA 14 TRBD1 TRBV5-1 TGCGCCAGCAGGTCTGACAGGGGGCACTACGAGCAGTACTTC CASRSDRGHYEQYF
TRBJ2-5 many 14 NA TRBV5-6 TGTGCCAGCAACTACGACAGGAGCCAAGAGACCCAGTACTTC CASNYDRSQETQYF
TRBJ2-3 NA 14 TRBD1 TRBV6-5 TGTGCCAGCAGTTATGAAAAAACAGGGGGGCCGCAGTATTTT CASSYEKTGGPQYF
TRBJ2-1 few 13 NA TRBV20-1 TGCAGTGCTAGACGCGGGATTGAGAATGAGCAGTTCTTC CSARRGIENEQFF
TRBJ2-1 many 17 TRBD2 TRBV12-3/TRBV12-4 TGTGCCAGCAGCCGTAGGACTAGCGGGAGGGCCTACAATGAGCAGTTCTTC CASSRRTSGRAYNEQFF
TRBJ1-4 few 16 NA TRBV20-1 TGCAGTGCTAGTGGGGCCCTAGGCGAGGCTAATGAAAAACTGTTTTTT CSASGALGEANEKLFF
TRBJ2-1 NA 15 TRBD2 TRBV20-1 TGCAGTGCTGACGGGAGCGGGGGGCCGTACAATGAGCAGTTCTTC CSADGSGGPYNEQFF
TRBJ2-1 NA 16 NA TRBV6-5 TGTGCCAGCAGTTATACAGATGGACGACTTATCTTAGTAAGGTTCTTC CASSYTDGRLILVRFF
TRBJ1-5 NA 14 NA TRBV12-3/TRBV12-4 TGTGCCAGCAGTTTTAACAGGGCGGGTCAGCCCCAGCATTTT CASSFNRAGQPQHF
TRBJ2-1 NA 14 TRBD1 TRBV24-1 TGTGCCACCAGTGACCCTGACAGGGGTCATGAGCAGTTCTTC CATSDPDRGHEQFF
TRBJ2-7 NA 13 TRBD1 TRBV12-3/TRBV12-4 TGTGCCAGCAGTAAAGGGGGACAGGGTGAGCAGTACTTC CASSKGGQGEQYF
TRBJ2-1 NA 14 TRBD2 TRBV20-1 TGCAGTGCCGGACTAGCGGGGAGCAACAATGAGCAGTTCTTC CSAGLAGSNNEQFF
TRBJ1-4 many 15 NA TRBV7-9 TGTGCCAGCAGCTCTAATGTACAGGCCAATGAAAAACTGTTTTTT CASSSNVQANEKLFF
TRBJ2-6 NA 13 NA TRBV29-1 TGCAGCGTCGAGGGGTCTGGGGCCAACGTCCTGACTTTC CSVEGSGANVLTF
TRBJ2-2 few 16 NA TRBV20-1 TGCAGTGCTAGCCCCCTAAGGAGAACGAACACCGGGGAGCTGTTTTTT CSASPLRRTNTGELFF
TRBJ2-5 NA 14 TRBD2 TRBV5-1 TGCGCCAGCAGGCGCGAGGGGAGGGGTGAGACCCAGTACTTC CASRREGRGETQYF
TRBJ2-7 once 11 NA TRBV29-1 TGCAGCGTGCGGACAGTGTACGAGCAGTACTTC CSVRTVYEQYF
TRBJ2-7 few 15 NA TRBV5-6 TGTGCCAGCAGCTCCGAGGGGGGTCCCACCTACGAGCAGTACTTC CASSSEGGPTYEQYF
TRBJ1-1 NA 11 NA TRBV12-3/TRBV12-4 TGTGCCAGCAGTTTAGTTGGTGAAGCTTTCTTT CASSLVGEAFF
TRBJ2-7 NA 12 TRBD1 TRBV7-9 TGTGCCAACCAGGACAGGAGCCACGAGCAGTACTTC CANQDRSHEQYF